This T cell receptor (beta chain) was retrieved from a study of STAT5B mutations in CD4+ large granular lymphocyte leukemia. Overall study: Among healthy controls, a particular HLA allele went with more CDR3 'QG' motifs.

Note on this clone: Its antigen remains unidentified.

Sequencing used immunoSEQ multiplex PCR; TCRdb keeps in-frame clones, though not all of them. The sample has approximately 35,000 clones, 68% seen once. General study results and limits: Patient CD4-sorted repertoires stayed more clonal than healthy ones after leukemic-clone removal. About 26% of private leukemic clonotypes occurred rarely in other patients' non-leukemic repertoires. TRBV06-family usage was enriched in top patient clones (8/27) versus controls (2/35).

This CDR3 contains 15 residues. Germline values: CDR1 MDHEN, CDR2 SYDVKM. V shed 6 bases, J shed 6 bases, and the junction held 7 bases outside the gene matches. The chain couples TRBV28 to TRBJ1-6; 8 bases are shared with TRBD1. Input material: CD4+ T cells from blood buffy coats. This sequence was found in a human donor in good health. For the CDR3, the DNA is TGTGCCAGCAGCGACGGACAGGGATTTAATTCACCCCTCCACTTT. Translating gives CASSDGQGFNSPLHF. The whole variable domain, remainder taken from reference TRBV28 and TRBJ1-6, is DVKVTQSSRYLVKRTGEKVFLECVQDMDHENMFWYRQDPGLGLRLIYFSYDVKMKEKGDIPEGYSVSREKKERFSLILESASTNQTSMYLCASSDGQGFNSPLHFGNGTRLTVT.